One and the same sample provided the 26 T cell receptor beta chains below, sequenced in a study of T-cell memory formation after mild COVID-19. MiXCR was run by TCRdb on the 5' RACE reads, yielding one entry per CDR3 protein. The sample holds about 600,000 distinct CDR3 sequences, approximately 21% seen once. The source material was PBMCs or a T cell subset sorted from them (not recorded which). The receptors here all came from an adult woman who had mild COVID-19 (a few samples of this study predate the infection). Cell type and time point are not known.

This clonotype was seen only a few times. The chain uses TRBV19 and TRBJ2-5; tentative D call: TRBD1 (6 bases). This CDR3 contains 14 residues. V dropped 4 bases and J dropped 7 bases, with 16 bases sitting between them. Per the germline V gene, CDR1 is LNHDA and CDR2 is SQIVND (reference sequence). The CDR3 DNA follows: TGTGCCAGTAGTACAATTCACAGGGACGGGACCCAGTACTTC. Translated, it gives CASSTIHRDGTQYF.

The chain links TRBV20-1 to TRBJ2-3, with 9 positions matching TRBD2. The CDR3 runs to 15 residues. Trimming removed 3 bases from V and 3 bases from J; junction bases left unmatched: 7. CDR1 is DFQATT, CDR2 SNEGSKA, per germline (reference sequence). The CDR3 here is CSARGVLAGTDTQYF. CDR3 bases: TGCAGTGCTAGGGGAGTACTAGCGGGTACAGATACGCAGTATTTT.

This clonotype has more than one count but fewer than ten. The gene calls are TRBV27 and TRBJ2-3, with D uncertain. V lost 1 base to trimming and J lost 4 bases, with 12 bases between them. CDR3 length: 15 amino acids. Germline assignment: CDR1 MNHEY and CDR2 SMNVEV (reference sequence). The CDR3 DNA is TGTGCCAGCAGTTTATTTCCGAGTGGAGCAGATACGCAGTATTTT. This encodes CASSLFPSGADTQYF.

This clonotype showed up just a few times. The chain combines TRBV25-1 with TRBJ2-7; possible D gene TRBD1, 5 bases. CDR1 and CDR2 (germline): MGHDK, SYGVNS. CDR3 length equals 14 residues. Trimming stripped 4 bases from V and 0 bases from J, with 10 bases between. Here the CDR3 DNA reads TGTGCCAGCAGTGGACGACAGAGCTCCTACGAGCAGTACTTC. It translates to CASSGRQSSYEQYF.

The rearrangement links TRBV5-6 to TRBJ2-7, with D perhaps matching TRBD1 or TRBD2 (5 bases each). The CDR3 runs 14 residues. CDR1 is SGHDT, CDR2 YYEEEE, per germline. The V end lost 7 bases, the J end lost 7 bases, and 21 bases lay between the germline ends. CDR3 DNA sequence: TGTGCCAGCGCCTCCGGGACCCTGGGTTTAGAGCAGTACTTC. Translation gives CASASGTLGLEQYF.

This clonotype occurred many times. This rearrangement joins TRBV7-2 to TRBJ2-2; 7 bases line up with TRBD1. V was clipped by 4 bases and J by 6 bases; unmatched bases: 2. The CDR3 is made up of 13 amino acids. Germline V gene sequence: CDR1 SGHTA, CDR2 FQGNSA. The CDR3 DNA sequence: TGTGCCAGCAGCTCCGACAGGGCCGGGGAGCTGTTTTTT. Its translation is CASSSDRAGELFF.

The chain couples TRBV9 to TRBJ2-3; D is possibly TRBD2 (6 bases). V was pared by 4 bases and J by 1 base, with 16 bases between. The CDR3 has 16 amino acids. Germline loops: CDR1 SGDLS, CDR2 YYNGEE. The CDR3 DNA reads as TGTGCCAGCAGCTCATCGGGCGCTAGCGGCACAGATACGCAGTATTTT. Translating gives CASSSSGASGTDTQYF.

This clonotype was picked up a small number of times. CDR3 sequence (DNA): TGTGCCTGGAGTGTGTCGGGACTCAGCGATACGCAGTATTTT. Its translation is CAWSVSGLSDTQYF. The chain has TRBV30 and TRBJ2-3; TRBD2 might be the D (6 bases). There are 14 residues in the CDR3. The V and J ends lost 0 bases and 6 bases respectively, with 13 bases between them. CDR1 GTSNPN and CDR2 SVGIG come from the germline V gene (reference sequence).

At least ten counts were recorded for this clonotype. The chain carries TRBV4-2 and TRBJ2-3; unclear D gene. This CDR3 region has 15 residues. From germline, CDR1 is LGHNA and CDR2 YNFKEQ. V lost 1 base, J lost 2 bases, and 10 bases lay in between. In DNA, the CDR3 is TGTGCCAGCAGCCAAGCCGTCCTCCCCACAGATACGCAGTATTTT. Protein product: CASSQAVLPTDTQYF.

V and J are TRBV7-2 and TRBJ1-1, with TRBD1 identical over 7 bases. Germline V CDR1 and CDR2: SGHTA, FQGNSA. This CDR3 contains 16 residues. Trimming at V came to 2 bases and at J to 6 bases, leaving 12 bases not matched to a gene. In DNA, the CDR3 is TGTGCCAGCAGCTTAAATGGTATAGGGGGCAGGGCTGAAGCTTTCTTT. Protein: CASSLNGIGGRAEAFF.

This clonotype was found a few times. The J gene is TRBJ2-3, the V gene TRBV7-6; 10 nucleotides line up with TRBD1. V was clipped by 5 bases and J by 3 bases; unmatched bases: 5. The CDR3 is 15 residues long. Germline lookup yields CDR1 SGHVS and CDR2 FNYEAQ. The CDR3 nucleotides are TGTGCCAGCAGCCGGGGACAGGGGTTAACAGATACGCAGTATTTT. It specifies CASSRGQGLTDTQYF.

CDR3 in DNA: TGTGCCAGCACCACGTTCGGGGGTCAGCCCCAGCATTTT. Translating it yields CASTTFGGQPQHF. This chain joins TRBV12-3 or TRBV12-4 and TRBJ1-5, with a possible D match to TRBD1 (5 bases). V was clipped by 7 bases and J by 6 bases, with 13 bases between them. CDR3 size: 13 residues.

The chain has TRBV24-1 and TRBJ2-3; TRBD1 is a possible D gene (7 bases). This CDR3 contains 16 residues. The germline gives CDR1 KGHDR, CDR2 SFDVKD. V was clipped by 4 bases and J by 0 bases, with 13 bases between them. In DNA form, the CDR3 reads TGTGCCACCAGTGACTTACAGGGGACTAGCACAGATACGCAGTATTTT. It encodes CATSDLQGTSTDTQYF.

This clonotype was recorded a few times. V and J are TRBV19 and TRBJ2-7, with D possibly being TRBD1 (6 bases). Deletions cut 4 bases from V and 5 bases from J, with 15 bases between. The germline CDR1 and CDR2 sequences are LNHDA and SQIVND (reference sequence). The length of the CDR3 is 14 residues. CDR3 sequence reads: CASSTQTGIDEQYF. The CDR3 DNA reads TGTGCCAGTAGTACTCAAACAGGGATCGACGAGCAGTACTTC.

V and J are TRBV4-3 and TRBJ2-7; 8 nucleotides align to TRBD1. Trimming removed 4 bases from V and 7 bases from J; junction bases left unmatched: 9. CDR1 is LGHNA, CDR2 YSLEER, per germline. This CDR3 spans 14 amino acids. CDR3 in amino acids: CASSLDRGSLEQYF. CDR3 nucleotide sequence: TGCGCCAGCAGCCTTGACAGGGGATCTTTGGAGCAGTACTTC.

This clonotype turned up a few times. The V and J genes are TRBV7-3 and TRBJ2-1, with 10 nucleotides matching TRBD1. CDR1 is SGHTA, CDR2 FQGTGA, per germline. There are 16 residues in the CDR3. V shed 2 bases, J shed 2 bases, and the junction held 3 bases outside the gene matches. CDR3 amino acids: CASSLGTGVAYNEQFF. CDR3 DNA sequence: TGTGCCAGCAGCTTAGGGACAGGGGTTGCCTACAATGAGCAGTTCTTC.

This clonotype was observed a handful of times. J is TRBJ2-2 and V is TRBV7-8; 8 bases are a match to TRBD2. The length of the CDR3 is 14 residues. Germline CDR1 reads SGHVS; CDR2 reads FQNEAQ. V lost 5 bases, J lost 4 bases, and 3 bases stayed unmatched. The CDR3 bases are TGTGCCAGCAGCACCCGGGGGGGCACCGGGGAGCTGTTTTTT. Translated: CASSTRGGTGELFF.

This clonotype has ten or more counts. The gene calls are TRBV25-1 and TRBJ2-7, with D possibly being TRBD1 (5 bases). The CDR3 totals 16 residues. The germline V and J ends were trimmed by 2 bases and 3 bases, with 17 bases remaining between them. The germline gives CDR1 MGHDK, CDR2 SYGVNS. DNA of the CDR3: TGTGCCAGCAGTGAAGGTTTTCGGCAGGGCAACTACGAGCAGTACTTC. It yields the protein CASSEGFRQGNYEQYF.

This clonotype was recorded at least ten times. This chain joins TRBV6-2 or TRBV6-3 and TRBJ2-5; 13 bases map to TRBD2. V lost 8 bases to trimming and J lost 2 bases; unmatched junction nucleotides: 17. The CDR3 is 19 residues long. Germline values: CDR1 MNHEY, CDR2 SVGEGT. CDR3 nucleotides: TGTGCCAGCCGACCTTGGAGGGGACTAGCGGGACGGAAACAAGAGACCCAGTACTTC. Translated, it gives CASRPWRGLAGRKQETQYF.

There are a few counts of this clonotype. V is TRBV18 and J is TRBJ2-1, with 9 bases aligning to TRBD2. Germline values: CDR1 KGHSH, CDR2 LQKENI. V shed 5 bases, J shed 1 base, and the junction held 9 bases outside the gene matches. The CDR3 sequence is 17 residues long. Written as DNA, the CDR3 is TGTGCCAGCTCAACCACGCCACTAGCGGGTTCCTACAATGAGCAGTTCTTC. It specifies CASSTTPLAGSYNEQFF.

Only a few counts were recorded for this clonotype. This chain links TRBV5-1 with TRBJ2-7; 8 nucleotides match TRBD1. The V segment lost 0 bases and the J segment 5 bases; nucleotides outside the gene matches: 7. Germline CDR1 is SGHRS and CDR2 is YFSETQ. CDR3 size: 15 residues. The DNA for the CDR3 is TGCGCCAGCAGCTTGGCAGGACAGGGTAACCACGAGCAGTACTTC. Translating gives CASSLAGQGNHEQYF.

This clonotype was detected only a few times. In DNA, the CDR3 is TGCGCCAGCAGCCAGGATATGGTCTCGACCGGCACAGATACGCAGTATTTT. Its protein is CASSQDMVSTGTDTQYF. V gene TRBV5-1 combines with J gene TRBJ2-3; D unclear. Germline V CDR1 and CDR2: SGHRS, YFSETQ. The CDR3 contains 17 residues. Trimming cost V 4 bases and J 1 base, with 19 bases left between them.

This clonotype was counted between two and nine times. This chain's CDR3 is CASSLRDSQFF. Written as DNA, the CDR3 is TGCGCCAGCAGCTTAAGGGACAGTCAGTTCTTC. This chain joins TRBV5-1 and TRBJ2-1, with 7 bases lining up with TRBD1. Germline V CDR1 and CDR2: SGHRS, YFSETQ. CDR3 length: 11 amino acids. After removal of 2 bases from V and 13 bases from J, the junction contained 3 bases not matched to a gene.

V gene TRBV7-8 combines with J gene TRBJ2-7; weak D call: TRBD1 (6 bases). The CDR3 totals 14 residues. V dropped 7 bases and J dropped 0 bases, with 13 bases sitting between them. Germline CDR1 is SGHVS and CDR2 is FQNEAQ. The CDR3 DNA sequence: TGTGCCAGCAACATACAGGGCTTCTCCTACGAGCAGTACTTC. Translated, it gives CASNIQGFSYEQYF.

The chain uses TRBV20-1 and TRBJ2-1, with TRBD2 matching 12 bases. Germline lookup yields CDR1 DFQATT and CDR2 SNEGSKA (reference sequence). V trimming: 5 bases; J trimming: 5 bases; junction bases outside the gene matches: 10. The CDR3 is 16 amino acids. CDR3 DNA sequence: TGCAGTGCTCCGACTCTAGCGGGAGGGAGTCACAATGAGCAGTTCTTC. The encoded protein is CSAPTLAGGSHNEQFF.

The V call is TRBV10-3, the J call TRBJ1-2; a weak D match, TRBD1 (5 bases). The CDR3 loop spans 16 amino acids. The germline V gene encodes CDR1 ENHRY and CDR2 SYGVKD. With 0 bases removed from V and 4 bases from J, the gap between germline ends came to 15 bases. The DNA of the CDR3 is TGTGCCATCAGTGAGTCGAAGGGGACCGAGTCCTATGGCTACACCTTC. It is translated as CAISESKGTESYGYTF.